These T cell receptor beta chains were read from a single sample in a study of T cells after yellow fever vaccination. TCRdb itself ran the 5' RACE reads through MiXCR, one entry per CDR3 protein. The table lists roughly 520,000 distinct CDR3 sequences, just over 20% of them singletons. The input for sequencing was PBMCs, taken approximately 22 days after the first yellow fever vaccination. These receptors came from a man aged 18 to 29 who received the YFV17D yellow fever vaccine. CDR3s include the opening cysteine and the closing phenylalanine or tryptophan. A D gene is named only where the DNA matches it firmly. Rows may omit the clone size; those that give it use once, few, many or a size class.

CDR3 length | J gene | V gene | D gene | clone size | CDR3 protein | CDR3 DNA
14 | TRBJ2-3 | TRBV20-1 | - | - | CSATIAASTDTQYF | TGCAGTGCAACGATAGCGGCGAGCACAGATACGCAGTATTTT
15 | TRBJ1-5 | TRBV6-1 | TRBD1 | few | CASSRQGYSNQPQHF | TGTGCCAGCAGCCGACAGGGTTATAGCAATCAGCCCCAGCATTTT
12 | TRBJ2-2 | TRBV27 | - | - | CASRHNTGELFF | TGTGCCAGCAGACATAACACCGGGGAGCTGTTTTTT
13 | TRBJ1-1 | TRBV2 | - | few | CASSVEKNTEAFF | TGTGCCAGCAGTGTCGAGAAGAACACTGAAGCTTTCTTT
15 | TRBJ2-1 | TRBV7-8 | TRBD1 | - | CASSLDRGLYNEQFF | TGTGCCAGCAGTTTAGACAGGGGGCTTTACAATGAGCAGTTCTTC
13 | TRBJ1-5 | TRBV21-1 | - | - | CASRGQLNQPQHF | TGTGCCAGCAGGGGACAGCTTAATCAGCCCCAGCATTTT
15 | TRBJ2-7 | TRBV2 | - | - | CASSESPPGIHEQYF | TGTGCCAGCAGTGAATCCCCCCCAGGGATCCACGAGCAGTACTTC
16 | TRBJ2-1 | TRBV7-2 | TRBD2 | - | CASSLPSGGADNEQFF | TGTGCCAGCAGCTTACCTAGCGGGGGGGCGGATAATGAGCAGTTCTTC
15 | TRBJ1-3 | TRBV5-1 | - | - | CASSLVSGVGNTIYF | TGCGCCAGCAGCTTGGTTTCAGGGGTCGGAAACACCATATATTTT
15 | TRBJ2-2 | TRBV2 | - | - | CASNLSPPNTGELFF | TGTGCCAGCAACCTCTCACCTCCGAACACCGGGGAGCTGTTTTTT
18 | TRBJ2-1 | TRBV4-3 | - | - | CASSQSRDRVGTRNEQFF | TGCGCCAGCAGCCAAAGCCGAGACAGGGTTGGGACTAGGAATGAGCAGTTCTTC
12 | TRBJ1-1 | TRBV28 | - | many | CASSLIKTEAFF | TGTGCCAGCAGTTTAATAAAAACTGAAGCTTTCTTT
14 | TRBJ1-1 | TRBV4-2 | - | - | CASSQDSRGTEAFF | TGTGCCAGCAGCCAAGATTCTAGGGGCACTGAAGCTTTCTTT
18 | TRBJ2-7 | TRBV7-3 | TRBD2 | - | CASLLVAGTSGVVCEQYF | TGTGCCAGCCTCCTAGTGGCCGGGACTAGCGGGGTGGTCTGCGAGCAGTACTTC
15 | TRBJ2-2 | TRBV18 | - | few | CASSYQTGVTGELFF | TGTGCCAGCTCCTACCAAACGGGTGTGACCGGGGAGCTGTTTTTT
13 | TRBJ1-2 | TRBV19 | - | - | CASSIAEGPGYTF | TGTGCCAGTAGTATCGCAGAGGGCCCTGGCTACACCTTC
18 | TRBJ2-2 | TRBV5-1 | TRBD1 | - | CASTSRPGQGVWTGELFF | TGCGCCAGCACTTCCCGACCGGGACAGGGTGTATGGACCGGGGAGCTGTTTTTT
14 | TRBJ1-1 | TRBV6-1 | - | few | CASSRRFMNTEAFF | TGTGCCAGCAGTCGACGCTTCATGAACACTGAAGCTTTCTTT
14 | TRBJ1-6 | TRBV18 | - | few | CASLGTPDKSPLHF | TGTGCCAGCTTAGGGACTCCGGATAAATCACCCCTCCACTTT
14 | TRBJ2-7 | TRBV9 | TRBD2 | once | CASSVSGGENEQYF | TGTGCCAGCAGCGTAAGCGGGGGGGAGAACGAGCAGTACTTC
14 | TRBJ2-7 | TRBV10-3 | - | - | CAISESSGDYEQYF | TGTGCCATCAGTGAGTCTTCTGGGGATTACGAGCAGTACTTC
16 | TRBJ1-2 | TRBV10-3 | TRBD1 | - | CAISDPGQSANYGYTF | TGTGCCATCAGTGACCCGGGACAGTCAGCTAACTATGGCTACACCTTC
15 | TRBJ2-3 | TRBV5-1 | - | - | CASSFRDIPTDTQYF | TGCGCCAGCAGCTTCCGGGACATCCCCACAGATACGCAGTATTTT
18 | TRBJ2-3 | TRBV4-1 | TRBD2 | - | CASSQFVTGGGAADTQYF | TGCGCCAGCAGCCAATTCGTTACCGGCGGGGGGGCGGCAGATACGCAGTATTTT
13 | TRBJ1-1 | TRBV20-1 | - | few | CSAKDRKNTEAFF | TGCAGTGCAAAGGACAGAAAAAACACTGAAGCTTTCTTT
15 | TRBJ1-6 | TRBV5-1 | - | few | CASSSAGRDGSPLHF | TGCGCCAGCAGCTCCGCCGGCAGGGACGGTTCACCCCTCCACTTT
14 | TRBJ2-4 | TRBV5-1 | - | - | CASSLANTKNIQYF | TGCGCCAGCAGCTTGGCCAACACCAAAAACATTCAGTACTTC
14 | TRBJ2-5 | TRBV20-1 | TRBD2 | - | CSARRSGGGETQYF | TGCAGTGCTAGGCGGAGCGGGGGGGGAGAGACCCAGTACTTC
14 | TRBJ2-7 | TRBV29-1 | - | few | CSVAGQEDSYEQYF | TGCAGCGTTGCAGGGCAGGAGGACTCCTACGAGCAGTACTTC
13 | TRBJ2-6 | TRBV6-5 | - | - | CASQYSGANVLTF | TGTGCCAGCCAGTACTCTGGGGCCAACGTCCTGACTTTC
14 | TRBJ2-4 | TRBV28 | TRBD2 | - | CASNPGGSKNIQYF | TGTGCCAGCAACCCGGGGGGATCCAAAAACATTCAGTACTTC
16 | TRBJ2-5 | TRBV10-2 | TRBD2 | - | CASNGIVERGDGTQYF | TGCGCCAGCAATGGGATAGTGGAGCGGGGGGACGGGACCCAGTACTTC
13 | TRBJ1-6 | TRBV12-3/TRBV12-4 | TRBD1 | - | CASSLQGESPLHF | TGTGCCAGCAGTTTGCAGGGGGAGTCACCCCTCCACTTT
16 | TRBJ2-2 | TRBV20-1 | TRBD2 | few | CSARVRLAGNTGELFF | TGCAGTGCTAGAGTGCGGCTAGCGGGGAACACCGGGGAGCTGTTTTTT
15 | TRBJ1-5 | TRBV7-2 | TRBD1 | few | CASSRSRTGVSTQHF | TGTGCCAGCAGCCGTTCGAGGACAGGGGTTTCGACCCAGCATTTT
13 | TRBJ2-2 | TRBV4-2 | - | few | CASSQDPSGELFF | TGTGCCAGCAGCCAGGACCCTTCTGGGGAGCTGTTTTTT
13 | TRBJ2-1 | TRBV20-1 | - | few | CSAVGGAVNEQFF | TGCAGTGCTGTCGGAGGGGCCGTCAATGAGCAGTTCTTC
13 | TRBJ2-3 | TRBV10-3 | - | few | CATLGGPTDTQYF | TGTGCCACCCTGGGTGGCCCCACAGATACGCAGTATTTT
17 | TRBJ2-1 | TRBV18 | TRBD1 | many | CASSRKEGTGPYNEQFF | TGTGCCAGCTCGAGAAAGGAAGGGACAGGGCCCTACAATGAGCAGTTCTTC
14 | TRBJ1-1 | TRBV7-2 | - | many | CASSPTRGNTEAFF | TGTGCCAGCAGTCCCACCAGGGGGAACACTGAAGCTTTCTTT
14 | TRBJ2-5 | TRBV20-1 | - | - | CSARETDLEETQYF | TGCAGTGCTCGAGAAACAGACTTGGAGGAGACCCAGTACTTC
16 | TRBJ2-5 | TRBV10-3 | TRBD2 | few | CAISPPGLAGKETQYF | TGTGCCATCAGTCCCCCGGGACTAGCGGGGAAAGAGACCCAGTACTTC
13 | TRBJ2-5 | TRBV5-1 | - | few | CASSPGDGETQYF | TGCGCCAGCAGTCCGGGTGACGGGGAGACCCAGTACTTC
13 | TRBJ1-2 | TRBV7-3 | - | - | CASSEGGNYGYTF | TGTGCCAGCAGCGAGGGGGGGAACTATGGCTACACCTTC
16 | TRBJ2-2 | TRBV4-3 | TRBD1 | - | CASSQEMGQGAEELFF | TGCGCCAGCAGCCAAGAGATGGGACAGGGGGCCGAGGAGCTGTTTTTT
17 | TRBJ2-1 | TRBV29-1 | TRBD2 | - | CSVDGTSGFSSYNEQFF | TGCAGCGTTGACGGGACTAGCGGGTTTAGCTCCTACAATGAGCAGTTCTTC
17 | TRBJ2-1 | TRBV4-3 | TRBD2 | - | CASSRGLAGSTGNEQFF | TGCGCCAGCAGCCGAGGACTAGCGGGATCGACGGGGAATGAGCAGTTCTTC
13 | TRBJ1-5 | TRBV20-1 | - | - | CSAPREDNQPQHF | TGCAGTGCTCCCCGGGAAGACAATCAGCCCCAGCATTTT
13 | TRBJ1-2 | TRBV6-5 | TRBD1 | - | CASSYGTVDGYTF | TGTGCCAGCAGTTATGGGACAGTCGATGGCTACACCTTC
14 | TRBJ1-1 | TRBV7-9 | TRBD1 | - | CASSYRGRATEAFF | TGTGCCAGCAGCTACAGGGGGAGGGCCACTGAAGCTTTCTTT
13 | TRBJ1-1 | TRBV18 | - | few | CASSPPQTNEAFF | TGTGCCAGCTCACCACCGCAGACGAATGAAGCTTTCTTT
15 | TRBJ2-5 | TRBV7-9 | - | - | CASSLQLAWRETQYF | TGTGCCAGCAGCTTACAGTTGGCCTGGCGGGAGACCCAGTACTTC
14 | TRBJ1-3 | TRBV7-2 | - | - | CASSVGVAGNTIYF | TGTGCCAGCAGTGTAGGGGTAGCTGGAAACACCATATATTTT
22 | TRBJ1-6 | TRBV6-2/TRBV6-3 | - | few | CAAGGQERDTRIISSYNSPLHF | TGTGCCGCCGGTGGCCAGGAACGGGACACAAGAATTATAAGCTCCTATAATTCACCCCTCCACTTT
15 | TRBJ2-5 | TRBV18 | TRBD1 | - | CASSPDRGPHGTQYF | TGTGCCAGCTCACCGGACAGGGGGCCGCATGGGACCCAGTACTTC